This entry concerns a single TCR beta chain. Its antigen is as yet unknown. A much larger clone sits a single nucleotide away, making a read error possible. A second 7 to 11 cycle PCR used barcoded and J-beta primers. Using its own MiXCR run on the 5' RACE reads, TCRdb lists one record per CDR3 protein. The sample holds hundreds of thousands of distinct CDR3 sequences, under 40% seen once. The record originates from a study of blood T cells in healthy people across ages. Broader study findings: There was no known CMV status for donors, so expanded clonotype changes were possibly confounded.

CDR1 and CDR2 from the germline V gene are SGHTA and FQGNSA. The CDR3 is 14 residues long. The sequencing sample was made of blood. The sequence derives from a man aged 18-30 years in good health. The V and J genes are TRBV7-2 and TRBJ2-1, with D possibly being TRBD1 or TRBD2 (5 bases each). Near its end, the DNA agrees better with TRBJ2-7, so the J call may be wrong. CDR3 nucleotides: TGTGTCAGCAGCGAAACCGGGACCTACTACGAGCAGTACTTC. The encoded protein is CVSSETGTYYEQYF.